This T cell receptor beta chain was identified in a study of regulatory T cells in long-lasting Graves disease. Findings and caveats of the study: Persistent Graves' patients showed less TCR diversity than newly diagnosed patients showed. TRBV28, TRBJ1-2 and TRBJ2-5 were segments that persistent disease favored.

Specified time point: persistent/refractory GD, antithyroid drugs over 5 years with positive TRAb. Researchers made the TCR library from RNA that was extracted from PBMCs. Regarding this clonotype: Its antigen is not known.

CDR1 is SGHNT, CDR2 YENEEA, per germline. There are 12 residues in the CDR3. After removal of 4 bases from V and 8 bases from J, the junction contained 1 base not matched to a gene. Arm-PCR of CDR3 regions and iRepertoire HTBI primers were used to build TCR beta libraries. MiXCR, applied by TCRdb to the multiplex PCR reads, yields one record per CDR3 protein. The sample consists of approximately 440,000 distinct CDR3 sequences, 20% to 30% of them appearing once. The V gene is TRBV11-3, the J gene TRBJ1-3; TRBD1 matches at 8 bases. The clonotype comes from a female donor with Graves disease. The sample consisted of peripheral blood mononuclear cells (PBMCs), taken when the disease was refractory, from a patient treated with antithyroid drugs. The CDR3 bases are TGTGCCAGCAGCTACAGGGGGGACACCATATATTTT. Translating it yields CASSYRGDTIYF.